This is a list of T cell receptor beta chains from one sample in a study of cytomegalovirus exposure and HLA in healthy donors. Only in-frame clones appear in the TCRdb table, and some are missing; sequencing was by immunoSEQ multiplex PCR. The repertoire holds about 130,000 clones, with 94% as singletons. Sequencing input: PBMCs. The origin of the receptors is a man between 18 and 35 years old in good health and CMV-seropositive. Each CDR3 is given with its conserved first and last residue. Each record gives: CDR3 DNA, CDR3 protein, V gene, J gene, D gene, clone size. D genes are given only for firm matches. Size is omitted from some rows. Given values are once, few, many or a class for expanded clones.

TGTGCCAGTACTCCCGGGACAGGGTCCAGCGAGCAGTACTTC	CASTPGTGSSEQYF	TRBV19	TRBJ2-7	TRBD1	.
TGTGCCAGCAGGGGGGGGTGGGGGACCCAGTACTTC	CASRGGWGTQYF	TRBV27	TRBJ2-5	TRBD2	.
TGTGCCAGCAGTAGGGAGAACGACTACAATGAGCAGTTCTTC	CASSRENDYNEQFF	TRBV2	TRBJ2-1	.	.
TGTGCCAGCAGCCAAGTACTAGCGGGTCCTAACAATGAGCAGTTCTTC	CASSQVLAGPNNEQFF	TRBV14	TRBJ2-1	TRBD2	once
TGTGCCAGCAGTCTCGCGGTGGACAATGAGCAGTTCTTC	CASSLAVDNEQFF	TRBV28	TRBJ2-1	.	.
TGTGCCAGTAGTAAAACTAGCGGGAGGGAGTTCTTC	CASSKTSGREFF	TRBV19	TRBJ2-1	TRBD2	.
TGTGCCAGTAGTGAGGCAGGGCTAGCAGATACGCAGTATTTT	CASSEAGLADTQYF	TRBV19	TRBJ2-3	.	.
TGTGCCAGCAGTTTATCTTCAGGGTATCAGCCCCAGCATTTT	CASSLSSGYQPQHF	TRBV28	TRBJ1-5	.	.
TGCGCCAGCGAGAAGGAAGGGCCGAGGGGGCCTCCTGAAGAGACCCAGTACTTC	CASEKEGPRGPPEETQYF	TRBV5-1	TRBJ2-5	TRBD1	once
TGTGCCAGCATCCAGGGAGGGGAAGAGACCCAGTACTTC	CASIQGGEETQYF	TRBV28	TRBJ2-5	TRBD2	.
TGTGCCAGCAGCTTCGGATGGGGAGATGAGCAGTTCTTC	CASSFGWGDEQFF	TRBV11-2	TRBJ2-1	.	.
TGTGCCAGTAGTGGGGGACTAGCGGGTGCTCCCTCCACAGATACGCAGTATTTT	CASSGGLAGAPSTDTQYF	TRBV19	TRBJ2-3	TRBD2	.
TGTGCCAGCAGCTTAAGGGCAGGGGCAGATACGCAGTATTTT	CASSLRAGADTQYF	TRBV7-9	TRBJ2-3	.	.
TGTGCCAGCAGTGAGGGCGCACCCCTCCACTTT	CASSEGAPLHF	TRBV2	TRBJ1-6	.	.
TGTGCCAGCAGCCAAGTGGAGGACAGGGTAAATGGCTACACCTTC	CASSQVEDRVNGYTF	TRBV4-2	TRBJ1-2	TRBD1	.
TGTGCCAGCGAACTTGGAAAACTGTTTTTT	CASELGKLFF	TRBV25-1	TRBJ1-4	.	once
TGTGCCAGCAGTGCAGGGGGGTGGGACACAGATACGCAGTATTTT	CASSAGGWDTDTQYF	TRBV2	TRBJ2-3	.	.
TGTGCCAGCAGCTTAGGCGGCGGGGAGACCCAGTACTTC	CASSLGGGETQYF	TRBV7-9	TRBJ2-5	.	.
TGCGCCAGCAGCTTGGGGTTGTCAGGCAATCAGCCCCAGCATTTT	CASSLGLSGNQPQHF	TRBV5-1	TRBJ1-5	.	.
TGTGCCTGGAGTGTATCCGGGTTATACAATGAGCAGTTCTTC	CAWSVSGLYNEQFF	TRBV30	TRBJ2-1	.	once
TGTGCCAGCTCACCAGCAAGGGGCTCCTTAATGTCCTACGAGCAGTACTTC	CASSPARGSLMSYEQYF	TRBV18	TRBJ2-7	.	.
TGTGCCAGCAGCAGACCCCTAGCGGGAGAGACCTATGTCTCCTACGAGCAGTACTTC	CASSRPLAGETYVSYEQYF	TRBV28	TRBJ2-7	TRBD2	.
TGCGCCAGCAGTGAGTCTTCTAGCTACAATGAGCAGTTCTTC	CASSESSSYNEQFF	TRBV10-1	TRBJ2-1	.	.
TGCAGCGCCCAGACAGGGAGTGAAGCTTTCTTT	CSAQTGSEAFF	TRBV29-1	TRBJ1-1	TRBD1	.
TGCGCCAGCAGCTTGGCCCGCGTCAGGGCCGATGAGCAGTTCTTC	CASSLARVRADEQFF	TRBV5-1	TRBJ2-1	.	.
TGTGCCAGCAGTGCCCTAGCGAGAGACGCCGGGGAGCTGTTTTTT	CASSALARDAGELFF	TRBV2	TRBJ2-2	.	.
TGTGCCAGCCCGATGGGGCAGTTTAGGGGAGGCTACACCTTC	CASPMGQFRGGYTF	TRBV5-8	TRBJ1-2	.	few
TGTGCCAGCTACAGGGGAATTAGCACAGATACGCAGTATTTT	CASYRGISTDTQYF	TRBV28	TRBJ2-3	TRBD1	.
TGTGCCAGCAGCCTCCGGGACAGCGAATGTGGCTACACCTTC	CASSLRDSECGYTF	TRBV14	TRBJ1-2	TRBD1	.
TGTGCCAGCAGCTTAGGCGGCACCTACAATGAGCAGTTCTTC	CASSLGGTYNEQFF	TRBV7-9	TRBJ2-1	.	.